This T cell receptor (beta chain) emerged from a study of blood T cell repertoires in COVID-19 (dated by TCRdb to about 2020). Study-level background: Collaborator samples came from the United States, Italy and Spain and covered acute and convalescent phases of COVID-19. The sample metadata nearly always contained a de-identified subject ID, COVID-19 status, age in years and sex. The samples were drawn from the first 160 participants of the ongoing ImmuneRACE study and from 950 to 1,500 subjects provided by 6 global collaborators. Subjects who had been exposed to COVID-19, were actively infected with it, or had recovered from it provided the deeply sampled blood TCRbeta repertoires that made up the dataset. HLA class I and class II types, where available, came from metadata supplied by the sample provider rather than from assay-based typing. The repertoires were made available in a free public database intended to serve as a resource for research on the immune response to SARS-CoV-2. The prospective study material was composed of cDNA or gDNA derived from T cells, B-cell-depleted T cells, or PBMCs.

Turning to this clone: What antigen it recognizes has not been identified. There are no base qualities to consult, and no much larger clone falls within one base.

In Seattle, one collaborating source enrolled patients while the infection was active and tracked those patients longitudinally over the course of disease. Collaborating institutions collected whole blood in K2EDTA tubes following their own protocols. Collaborator samples were shipped for TCRbeta analysis as frozen whole blood, isolated PBMCs, or DNA extracted from either sample type. Between the V and J ends, shortened by 3 bases and 4 bases respectively, the junction contains 10 bases. CDR1 and CDR2, looked up from the germline V gene, are MNHEY and SVGAGI. Counted from cysteine to phenylalanine, this CDR3 has 14 amino acids. The DNA shown is the 42-base CDR3, in frame from base 1. The immunoSEQ Assay, a bias-controlled multiplex PCR, was used to amplify TCRbeta CDR3 regions from genomic DNA. On the study's bioinformatics: The number of nucleated cells in each sample was estimated from the amplification of reference gene primers within the assay. To quantify the absolute abundance of each unique TCRbeta CDR3 rearrangement, sequence reads were collapsed and filtered. For each sample, productive Simpson clonality was calculated by taking the square root of Simpson's diversity index across productive rearrangements. TCRdb took over this immuneACCESS table, retaining in-frame rearrangements with V and J assigned. Such tables are incomplete; in checked studies, under half of the missing clones stem from an unresolved V gene, and the remainder is unexplained. That table supplies the V and J calls and clone size; D and trimming were determined from the DNA. The sample table contains 250,000 to 350,000 clones; only one count was recorded for roughly 88% of them. The ten largest account for approximately 0.94% of the sample.

Results the study describes overall, beyond this receptor: Clinical and demographic metadata were provided uncurated, with the amount varying by source and participant.

This receptor was taken from a human donor with COVID-19, enrolled during active disease. The donor label of this sample is uncertain. This sequence uses TRBV6-5 and TRBJ1-5; no D gene call is confident. Sequenced material: peripheral blood. The CDR3 region has the sequence CASSYSTGNQPQHF. The DNA sequence is given as TGTGCCAGCAGTTATTCCACCGGGAATCAGCCCCAGCATTTT.